The rows below give T cell receptor beta chains drawn from one sample of a study of PD-1 blockade in classical Hodgkin lymphoma. The table came from immunoSEQ multiplex PCR; TCRdb's copy has only in-frame clones and leaves some out. The sample holds 41,000 or so clones, 65% to 70% seen once. The specimen comprised peripheral blood mononuclear cells (PBMCs), sampled before the fourth cycle of nivolumab. All receptors come from a human donor with classical Hodgkin lymphoma. Both conserved end residues are part of each CDR3. D genes are given only for firm matches. Size is omitted from some rows. Given values are once, few, many or a class for expanded clones.

v_gene,abundance,d_gene,j_gene,CDR3aa,CDR3nt
TRBV6-5,once,TRBD1,TRBJ1-1,CASSFAGGITEAFF,TGTGCCAGCAGTTTCGCAGGGGGTATCACTGAAGCTTTCTTT
TRBV7-6,-,-,TRBJ1-3,CASMGHLSGNTIYF,TGTGCCAGCATGGGACATCTCTCTGGAAACACCATATATTTT
TRBV2,-,TRBD2,TRBJ2-7,CASSPRDYTYEQYF,TGTGCCAGCAGTCCCCGGGACTACACCTACGAGCAGTACTTC
TRBV6-5,-,TRBD1,TRBJ2-7,CASTETGGSYEQYF,TGTGCCAGCACAGAGACAGGGGGAAGTTACGAGCAGTACTTC
TRBV11-2,-,TRBD1,TRBJ2-3,CASSLDRSSSTDTQYF,TGTGCCAGCAGCTTGGACAGGAGCTCTAGCACAGATACGCAGTATTTT
TRBV5-1,-,-,TRBJ2-7,CASSLEQIRSYEQYF,TGCGCCAGCAGCTTGGAGCAGATCCGCTCCTACGAGCAGTACTTC
TRBV28,-,TRBD1,TRBJ1-6,CASSGGQFRDSPLHF,TGTGCCAGCAGCGGGGGACAGTTCAGGGATTCACCCCTCCACTTT
TRBV27,-,TRBD2,TRBJ2-1,CASSTGTSGGQGQFF,TGTGCCAGCAGTACAGGGACTAGCGGGGGCCAGGGGCAGTTCTTC
TRBV9,-,-,TRBJ1-4,CASSVGREEKLFF,TGTGCCAGCAGCGTCGGCAGGGAAGAAAAACTGTTTTTT
TRBV30,-,-,TRBJ1-1,CAWSRTPGHRHPFF,TGTGCCTGGAGTCGTACACCGGGACACCGACATCCTTTCTTT
TRBV4-3,-,-,TRBJ2-7,CASSQDFSGASYEQYF,TGCGCCAGCAGCCAAGATTTCTCGGGGGCCTCCTACGAGCAGTACTTC
TRBV7-2,-,-,TRBJ2-2,CASSPKEVGELFF,TGTGCCAGCAGCCCCAAGGAGGTGGGGGAGCTGTTTTTT
TRBV27,-,-,TRBJ1-2,CASSPGQNTYGYTF,TGTGCCAGCAGTCCAGGACAGAACACATATGGCTACACCTTC
TRBV19,once,TRBD1,TRBJ2-5,CASSTGTGGETQYF,TGTGCCAGTAGTACGGGGACAGGGGGAGAGACCCAGTACTTC
TRBV7-7,-,TRBD1,TRBJ2-7,CASSPGQDYEQYF,TGTGCTAGCAGCCCGGGACAGGACTACGAGCAGTACTTC
TRBV6-6,-,-,TRBJ1-1,CASSYRGGEAFF,TGTGCCAGCAGTTACCGAGGAGGTGAAGCTTTCTTT
TRBV19,-,TRBD2,TRBJ2-1,CASSSTSSDNEQFF,TGTGCCAGTAGTTCGACTAGCTCGGACAATGAGCAGTTCTTC
TRBV5-1,-,-,TRBJ2-7,CASSLGGVNEQYF,TGCGCCAGCAGCTTGGGCGGGGTAAACGAGCAGTACTTC
TRBV10-1,-,TRBD1,TRBJ1-2,CASSVTGRVPHYGYTF,TGCGCCAGCAGTGTGACAGGGAGGGTCCCCCACTATGGCTACACCTTC
TRBV5-4,-,-,TRBJ2-7,CASTIYEQYF,TGTGCCAGCACTATCTACGAGCAGTACTTC
TRBV18,-,-,TRBJ2-1,CASSPFRGPTFEGQFF,TGTGCCAGCTCACCATTTCGGGGTCCGACCTTTGAGGGGCAGTTCTTC
TRBV28,-,TRBD1,TRBJ1-2,CASSSGTGGVQANGYTF,TGTGCCAGCAGTTCAGGGACAGGGGGCGTGCAAGCTAATGGCTACACCTTC
TRBV19,many,TRBD1,TRBJ2-7,CASSRDSSYEQYF,TGTGCCAGTAGTAGGGACAGCTCCTACGAGCAGTACTTC
TRBV28,-,TRBD2,TRBJ2-7,CASHLAGETYEQYF,TGTGCCAGCCATTTAGCGGGGGAAACCTACGAGCAGTACTTC
TRBV28,-,TRBD1,TRBJ1-1,CASSRTDRGFGAEAFF,TGTGCCAGCAGTCGTACCGACAGGGGGTTTGGGGCTGAAGCTTTCTTT
TRBV27,-,TRBD2,TRBJ2-1,CASSLLTSGGANEQFF,TGTGCCAGCAGTTTATTGACTAGCGGGGGGGCCAATGAGCAGTTCTTC
TRBV19,medium-sized,-,TRBJ2-7,CASSIGAGVADEQYF,TGTGCCAGTAGTATCGGTGCCGGGGTCGCAGACGAGCAGTACTTC
TRBV27,-,-,TRBJ2-1,CASFRASEQFF,TGTGCCAGCTTCCGGGCATCCGAGCAGTTCTTC
TRBV19,-,TRBD1,TRBJ1-2,CASSPRTGGVGGYTF,TGTGCCAGTAGCCCCCGGACAGGGGGCGTAGGTGGCTACACCTTC
TRBV7-9,-,TRBD1,TRBJ2-1,CASSPRGRLYEQFF,TGTGCCAGCAGCCCCAGGGGGAGATTGTATGAGCAGTTCTTC
TRBV9,-,TRBD2,TRBJ2-5,CASSIAGGKETQYF,TGTGCCAGCAGCATAGCGGGGGGGAAAGAGACCCAGTACTTC
TRBV27,once,TRBD1,TRBJ1-2,CASSLLGQGIGYTF,TGTGCCAGCAGTTTATTGGGACAGGGGATAGGCTACACCTTC
TRBV7-9,-,-,TRBJ1-1,CASSLGIQDAEAFF,TGTGCCAGCAGCTTAGGCATCCAGGACGCTGAAGCTTTCTTT
TRBV30,-,TRBD2,TRBJ2-5,CAWSTRDYLETQYF,TGTGCCTGGAGTACCAGGGACTACCTAGAGACCCAGTACTTC
TRBV9,many,TRBD2,TRBJ2-1,CASSVVLAGAKNEQFF,TGTGCCAGCAGCGTAGTACTAGCGGGGGCCAAGAATGAGCAGTTCTTC
TRBV4-3,-,TRBD2,TRBJ2-7,CASSQGSGGLYEQYF,TGCGCCAGCAGCCAAGGTAGCGGGGGTTTATACGAGCAGTACTTC
TRBV29-1,once,TRBD2,TRBJ2-1,CSVDGQAGVMHNEQFF,TGCAGCGTTGACGGACAAGCGGGGGTGATGCACAATGAGCAGTTCTTC
TRBV10-3,-,-,TRBJ1-1,CAISGVREHTEAFF,TGTGCCATCAGTGGTGTAAGGGAGCACACTGAAGCTTTCTTT
TRBV28,-,-,TRBJ1-2,CASSSQVGANYGYTF,TGTGCCAGCAGTTCCCAGGTGGGGGCCAACTATGGCTACACCTTC
TRBV10-3,-,TRBD1,TRBJ1-5,CAINDGQGGNQPQHF,TGTGCCATCAACGATGGGCAGGGGGGCAATCAGCCCCAGCATTTT
TRBV7-2,once,-,TRBJ2-2,CASSLVTLEGTTGELFF,TGTGCCAGCAGCTTAGTGACCCTTGAGGGGACCACCGGGGAGCTGTTTTTT
TRBV28,few,TRBD2,TRBJ2-3,CASSFRTRERGGGDTQYF,TGTGCCAGCAGTTTTCGGACAAGAGAGCGGGGGGGCGGAGATACGCAGTATTTT
TRBV5-1,few,-,TRBJ1-1,CASSGDGLLNTEAFF,TGCGCCAGCAGCGGGGACGGACTTCTTAACACTGAAGCTTTCTTT
TRBV9,once,-,TRBJ1-2,CASSDSFVYGYTF,TGTGCCAGCAGCGACAGTTTTGTCTATGGCTACACCTTC
TRBV7-2,-,TRBD2,TRBJ2-1,CASSSGGGSYNEQFF,TGTGCCAGCAGCTCCGGGGGGGGCTCCTACAATGAGCAGTTCTTC
TRBV20-1,-,-,TRBJ2-5,CSARVGETQYF,TGCAGTGCTAGGGTTGGGGAGACCCAGTACTTC
TRBV9,few,-,TRBJ2-7,CASSPLGGYEQYF,TGTGCCAGCAGCCCCCTGGGGGGCTACGAGCAGTACTTC
TRBV5-1,-,-,TRBJ2-3,CASSYDSPGLLPDTQYF,TGCGCCAGCAGCTACGATAGCCCGGGACTCCTTCCAGATACGCAGTATTTT
TRBV4-3,-,-,TRBJ2-5,CASSQVLGETQYF,TGCGCCAGCAGCCAAGTTCTAGGGGAGACCCAGTACTTC
TRBV28,-,-,TRBJ1-1,CASSFGRNTEAFF,TGTGCCAGCAGTTTCGGGAGGAACACTGAAGCTTTCTTT
TRBV7-2,medium-sized,-,TRBJ1-6,CASSSRQSNSPLHF,TGTGCCAGCAGCTCTCGACAGTCCAATTCACCCCTCCACTTT
TRBV7-8,-,TRBD1,TRBJ1-2,CASSLVQGVNYGYTF,TGTGCCAGCAGCTTAGTGCAGGGGGTTAACTATGGCTACACCTTC
TRBV27,-,TRBD1,TRBJ1-2,CASGTGQEAHGYTF,TGTGCCAGCGGCACCGGACAGGAGGCTCATGGCTACACCTTC
TRBV6-6,-,TRBD2,TRBJ2-3,CASAGGGAADTQYF,TGTGCCAGCGCCGGGGGGGGCGCTGCAGATACGCAGTATTTT
TRBV19,-,TRBD1,TRBJ2-7,CASSTPDRGYDEQYF,TGTGCCAGTAGTACCCCGGACAGGGGGTACGACGAGCAGTACTTC
TRBV28,-,-,TRBJ1-1,CASSKSLQNTEAFF,TGTGCCAGCAGCAAAAGTTTACAGAACACTGAAGCTTTCTTT
TRBV5-8,-,-,TRBJ1-4,CASSRGLNEKLFF,TGTGCCAGCAGCAGGGGACTTAATGAAAAACTGTTTTTT
TRBV28,-,-,TRBJ1-2,CASSLGGGSLYGYTF,TGTGCCAGCAGTTTGGGGGGTGGTTCCCTCTATGGCTACACCTTC
TRBV6-1,few,TRBD1,TRBJ1-1,CASSERVYRGATEAFF,TGTGCCAGCAGTGAGCGGGTCTACAGGGGTGCCACTGAAGCTTTCTTT
TRBV5-4,-,TRBD1,TRBJ1-1,CASSYIDRGYTEAFF,TGTGCCAGCAGCTATATAGACAGGGGCTACACTGAAGCTTTCTTT